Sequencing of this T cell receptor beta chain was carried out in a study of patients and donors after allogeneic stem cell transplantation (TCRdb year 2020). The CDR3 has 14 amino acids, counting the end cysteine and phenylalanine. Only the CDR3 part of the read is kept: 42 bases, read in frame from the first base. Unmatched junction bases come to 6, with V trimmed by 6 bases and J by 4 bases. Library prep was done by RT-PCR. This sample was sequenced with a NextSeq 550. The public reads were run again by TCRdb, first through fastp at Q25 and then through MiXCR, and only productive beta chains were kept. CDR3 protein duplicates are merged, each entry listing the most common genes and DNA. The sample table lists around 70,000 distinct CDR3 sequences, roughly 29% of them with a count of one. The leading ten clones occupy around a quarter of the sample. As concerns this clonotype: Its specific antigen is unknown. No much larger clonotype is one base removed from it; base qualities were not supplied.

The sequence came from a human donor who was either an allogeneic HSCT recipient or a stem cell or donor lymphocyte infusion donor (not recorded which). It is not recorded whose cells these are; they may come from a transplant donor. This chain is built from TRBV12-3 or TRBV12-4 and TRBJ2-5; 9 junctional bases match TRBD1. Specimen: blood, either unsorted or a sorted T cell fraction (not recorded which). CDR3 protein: CASRYQTGGETQYF. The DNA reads TGTGCCAGCAGGTATCAGACAGGGGGAGAGACCCAGTACTTC.